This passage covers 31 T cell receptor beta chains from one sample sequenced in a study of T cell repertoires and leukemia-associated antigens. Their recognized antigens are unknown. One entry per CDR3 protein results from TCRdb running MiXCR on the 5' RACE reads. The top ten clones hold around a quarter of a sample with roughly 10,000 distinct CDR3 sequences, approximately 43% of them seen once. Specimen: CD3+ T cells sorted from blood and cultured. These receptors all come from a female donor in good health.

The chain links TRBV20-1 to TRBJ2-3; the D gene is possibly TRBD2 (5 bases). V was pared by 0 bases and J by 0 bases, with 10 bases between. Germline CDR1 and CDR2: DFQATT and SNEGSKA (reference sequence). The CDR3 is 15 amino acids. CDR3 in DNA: TGCAGTGCTAGAGATGAGGGAGCGAGCACAGATACGCAGTATTTT. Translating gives CSARDEGASTDTQYF.

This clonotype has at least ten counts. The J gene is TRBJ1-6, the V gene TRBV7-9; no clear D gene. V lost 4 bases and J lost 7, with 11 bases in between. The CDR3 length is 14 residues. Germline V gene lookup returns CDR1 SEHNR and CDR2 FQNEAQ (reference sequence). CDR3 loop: CASSWAERNSPLHF. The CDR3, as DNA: TGTGCCAGCAGCTGGGCAGAGCGGAATTCACCCCTCCACTTT.

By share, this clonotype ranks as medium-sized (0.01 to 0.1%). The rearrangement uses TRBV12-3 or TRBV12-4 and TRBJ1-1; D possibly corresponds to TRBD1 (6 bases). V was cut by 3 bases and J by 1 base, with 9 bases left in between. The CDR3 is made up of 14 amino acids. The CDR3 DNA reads TGTGCCAGCAGTTTGGGGACACAGAACACTGAAGCTTTCTTT. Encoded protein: CASSLGTQNTEAFF.

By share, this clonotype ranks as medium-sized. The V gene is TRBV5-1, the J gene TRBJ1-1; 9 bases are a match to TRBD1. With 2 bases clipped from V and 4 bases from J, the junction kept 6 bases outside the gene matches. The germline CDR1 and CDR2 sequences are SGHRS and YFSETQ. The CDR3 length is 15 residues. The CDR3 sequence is CASSLQGAKITEAFF. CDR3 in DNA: TGCGCCAGCAGCTTACAGGGGGCAAAGATCACTGAAGCTTTCTTT.

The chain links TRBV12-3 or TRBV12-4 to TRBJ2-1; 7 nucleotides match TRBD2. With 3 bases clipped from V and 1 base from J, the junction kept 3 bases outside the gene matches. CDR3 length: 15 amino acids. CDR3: CASSFGGSSYNEQFF. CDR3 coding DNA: TGTGCCAGCAGTTTCGGCGGGAGTTCCTACAATGAGCAGTTCTTC.

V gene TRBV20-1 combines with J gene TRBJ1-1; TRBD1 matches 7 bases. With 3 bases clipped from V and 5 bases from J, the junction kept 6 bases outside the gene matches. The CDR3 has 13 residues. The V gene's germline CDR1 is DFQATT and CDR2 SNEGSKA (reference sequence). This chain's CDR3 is CSASDGGQTEAFF. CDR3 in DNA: TGCAGTGCTAGTGATGGGGGACAGACTGAAGCTTTCTTT.

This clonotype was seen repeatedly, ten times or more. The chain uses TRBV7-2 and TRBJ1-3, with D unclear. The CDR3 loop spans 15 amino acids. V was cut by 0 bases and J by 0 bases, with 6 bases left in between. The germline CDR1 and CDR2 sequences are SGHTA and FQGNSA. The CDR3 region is CASSLAGSSGNTIYF. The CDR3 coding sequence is TGTGCCAGCAGCTTAGCCGGCAGCTCTGGAAACACCATATATTTT.

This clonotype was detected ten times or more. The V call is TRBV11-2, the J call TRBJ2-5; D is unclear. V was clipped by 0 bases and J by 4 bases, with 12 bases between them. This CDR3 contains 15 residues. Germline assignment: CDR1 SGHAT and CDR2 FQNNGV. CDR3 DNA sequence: TGTGCCAGCAGCTTAGACTCCCTCCCGGGAGAGACCCAGTACTTC. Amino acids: CASSLDSLPGETQYF.

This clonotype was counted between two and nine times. CDR3: CASSLSGTVETQYF. CDR3 nucleotide sequence: TGTGCCAGCAGTTTAAGTGGGACGGTGGAGACCCAGTACTTC. V usage is TRBV28 and J usage is TRBJ2-5, with D tentatively TRBD1 or TRBD2 (5 bases each). This CDR3 is 14 amino acids long. Trimming cost V 2 bases and J 5 bases, with 12 bases left between them. The germline gives CDR1 MDHEN, CDR2 SYDVKM.

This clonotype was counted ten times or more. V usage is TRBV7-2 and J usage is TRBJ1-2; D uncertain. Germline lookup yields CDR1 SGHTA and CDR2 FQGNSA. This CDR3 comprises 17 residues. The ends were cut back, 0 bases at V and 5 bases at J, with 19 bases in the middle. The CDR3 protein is CASSLAFLGKERYGYTF. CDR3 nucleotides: TGTGCCAGCAGCTTAGCGTTCCTAGGCAAGGAGCGGTATGGCTACACCTTC.

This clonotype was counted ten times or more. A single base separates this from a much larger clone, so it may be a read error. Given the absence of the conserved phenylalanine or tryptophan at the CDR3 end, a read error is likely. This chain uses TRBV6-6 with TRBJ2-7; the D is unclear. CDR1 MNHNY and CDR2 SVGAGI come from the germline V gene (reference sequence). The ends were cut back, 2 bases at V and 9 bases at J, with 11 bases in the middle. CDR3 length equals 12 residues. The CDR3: CASSYESVRQYL. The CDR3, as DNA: TGTGCCAGCAGTTACGAATCGGTGCGGCAGTACCTC.

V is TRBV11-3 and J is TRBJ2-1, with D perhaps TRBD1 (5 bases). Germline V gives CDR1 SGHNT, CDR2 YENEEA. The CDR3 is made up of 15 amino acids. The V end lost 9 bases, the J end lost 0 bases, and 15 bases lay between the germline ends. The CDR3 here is CASRSDSLSYNEQFF. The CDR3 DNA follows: TGTGCCAGTAGATCAGACAGCCTCTCCTACAATGAGCAGTTCTTC.

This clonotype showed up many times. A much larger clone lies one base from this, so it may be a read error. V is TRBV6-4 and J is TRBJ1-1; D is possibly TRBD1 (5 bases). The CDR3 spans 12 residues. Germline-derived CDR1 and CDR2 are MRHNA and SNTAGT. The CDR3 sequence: CVSTDGGTEAFF. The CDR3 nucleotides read TGTGTCAGCACCGATGGGGGGACTGAAGCTTTCTTT.

CDR3 sequence: CSVEFWTGFYGYTF. In DNA, the CDR3 is TGCAGCGTTGAATTTTGGACAGGGTTTTATGGCTACACCTTC. V is TRBV29-1 and J is TRBJ1-2, with TRBD1 matching over 8 bases. With V trimmed by 2 bases and J by 5 bases, 7 bases remained unmatched. The CDR3 totals 14 residues. Looked up from germline, CDR1 is SQVTM and CDR2 is ANQGSEA.

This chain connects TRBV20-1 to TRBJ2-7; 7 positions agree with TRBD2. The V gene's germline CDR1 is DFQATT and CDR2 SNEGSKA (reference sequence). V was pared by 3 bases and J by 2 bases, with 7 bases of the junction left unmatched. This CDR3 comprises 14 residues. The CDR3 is CSARSGGRAYEQYF. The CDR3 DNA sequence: TGCAGTGCTAGGTCGGGAGGCCGCGCCTACGAGCAGTACTTC.

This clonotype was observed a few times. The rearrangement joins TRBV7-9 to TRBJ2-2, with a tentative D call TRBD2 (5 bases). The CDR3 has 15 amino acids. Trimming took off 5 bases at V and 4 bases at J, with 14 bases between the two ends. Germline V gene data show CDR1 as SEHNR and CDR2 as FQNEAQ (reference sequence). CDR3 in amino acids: CASSGGWQTTGELFF. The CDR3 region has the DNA TGTGCCAGCAGCGGAGGCTGGCAGACCACCGGGGAGCTGTTTTTT.

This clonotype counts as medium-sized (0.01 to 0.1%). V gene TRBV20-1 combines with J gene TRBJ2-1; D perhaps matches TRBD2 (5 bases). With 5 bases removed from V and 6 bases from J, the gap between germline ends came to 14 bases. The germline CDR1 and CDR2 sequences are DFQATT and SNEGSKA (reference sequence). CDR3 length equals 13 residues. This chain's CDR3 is CSALSTNPNEQFF. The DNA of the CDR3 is TGCAGTGCTTTATCGACTAACCCCAATGAGCAGTTCTTC.

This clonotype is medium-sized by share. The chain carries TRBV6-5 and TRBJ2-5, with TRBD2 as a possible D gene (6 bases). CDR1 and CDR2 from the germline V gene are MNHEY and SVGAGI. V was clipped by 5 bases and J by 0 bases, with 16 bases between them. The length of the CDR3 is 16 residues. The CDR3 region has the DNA TGTGCCAGCAGTACGGACGATAGCGGCTACCAAGAGACCCAGTACTTC. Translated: CASSTDDSGYQETQYF.

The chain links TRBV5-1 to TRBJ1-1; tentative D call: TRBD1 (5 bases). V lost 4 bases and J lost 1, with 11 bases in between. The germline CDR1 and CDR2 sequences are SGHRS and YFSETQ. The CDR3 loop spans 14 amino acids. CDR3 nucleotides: TGCGCCAGCAGCCCCGGGACGGGGAACACTGAAGCTTTCTTT. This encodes CASSPGTGNTEAFF.

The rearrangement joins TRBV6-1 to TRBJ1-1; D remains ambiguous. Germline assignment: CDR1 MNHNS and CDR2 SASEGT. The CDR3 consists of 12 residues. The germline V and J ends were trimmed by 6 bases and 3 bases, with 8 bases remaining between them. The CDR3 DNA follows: TGTGCCAGCAGCCCGCGGGACACTGAAGCTTTCTTT. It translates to CASSPRDTEAFF.

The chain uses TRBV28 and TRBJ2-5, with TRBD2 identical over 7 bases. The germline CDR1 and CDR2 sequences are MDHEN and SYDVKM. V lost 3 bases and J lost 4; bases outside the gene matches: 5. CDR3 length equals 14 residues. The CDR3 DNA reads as TGTGCCAGCAGTTTGGCGGGAGAGACAGAGACCCAGTACTTC. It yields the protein CASSLAGETETQYF.

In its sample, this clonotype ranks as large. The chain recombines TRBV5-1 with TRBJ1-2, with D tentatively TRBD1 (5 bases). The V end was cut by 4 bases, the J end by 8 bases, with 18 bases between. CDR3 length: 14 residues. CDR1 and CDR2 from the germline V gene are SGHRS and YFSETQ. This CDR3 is CASSPPGGSGGYTF. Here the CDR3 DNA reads TGCGCCAGCAGCCCGCCCGGGGGATCGGGGGGCTACACCTTC.

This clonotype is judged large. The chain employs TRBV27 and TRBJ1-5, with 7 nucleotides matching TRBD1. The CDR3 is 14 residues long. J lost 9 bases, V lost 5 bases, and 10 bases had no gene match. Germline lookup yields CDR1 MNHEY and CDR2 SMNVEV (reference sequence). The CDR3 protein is CASSTTQGSGPQHF. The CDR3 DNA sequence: TGTGCCAGCAGTACAACACAGGGGTCAGGGCCCCAGCATTTT.

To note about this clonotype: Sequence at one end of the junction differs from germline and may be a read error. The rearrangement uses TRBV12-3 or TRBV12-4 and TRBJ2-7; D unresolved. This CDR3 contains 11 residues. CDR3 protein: CVSSYGTEQYF. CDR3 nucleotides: TGTGTCAGCAGTTACGGCACAGAGCAGTACTTC.

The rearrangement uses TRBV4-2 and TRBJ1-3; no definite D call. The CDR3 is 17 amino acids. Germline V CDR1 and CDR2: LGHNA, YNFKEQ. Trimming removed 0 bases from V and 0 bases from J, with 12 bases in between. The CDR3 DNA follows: TGTGCCAGCAGCCAAGATTGCAGCAGTGGCTCTGGAAACACCATATATTTT. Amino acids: CASSQDCSSGSGNTIYF.

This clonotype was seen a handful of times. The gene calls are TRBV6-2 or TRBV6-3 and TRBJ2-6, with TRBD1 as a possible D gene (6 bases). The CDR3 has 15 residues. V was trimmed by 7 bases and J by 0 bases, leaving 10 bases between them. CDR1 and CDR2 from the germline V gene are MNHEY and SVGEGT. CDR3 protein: CASTPGDSGANVLTF. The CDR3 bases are TGTGCCAGCACGCCAGGGGACTCTGGGGCCAACGTCCTGACTTTC.

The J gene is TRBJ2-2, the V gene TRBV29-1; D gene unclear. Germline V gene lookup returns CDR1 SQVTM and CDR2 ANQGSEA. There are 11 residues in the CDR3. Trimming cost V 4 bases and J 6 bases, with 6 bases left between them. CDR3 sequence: CSVGDAGELFF. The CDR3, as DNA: TGCAGCGTTGGTGATGCCGGGGAGCTGTTTTTT.

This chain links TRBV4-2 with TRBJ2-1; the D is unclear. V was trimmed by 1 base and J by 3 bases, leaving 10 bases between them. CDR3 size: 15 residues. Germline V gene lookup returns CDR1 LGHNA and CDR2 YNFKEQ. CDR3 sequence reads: CASSQGSGDYNEQFF. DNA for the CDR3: TGTGCCAGCAGCCAAGGTTCTGGAGACTACAATGAGCAGTTCTTC.

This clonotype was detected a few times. CDR3 residues: CSARDRRIGTNSPLHF. Written as DNA, the CDR3 is TGCAGTGCTAGAGATCGTCGGATAGGGACTAATTCACCCCTCCACTTT. The rearrangement uses TRBV20-1 and TRBJ1-6, with D perhaps TRBD1 (5 bases). Deletions cut 0 bases from V and 6 bases from J, with 15 bases between. CDR3 length: 16 residues. Germline V lookup: CDR1 DFQATT, CDR2 SNEGSKA (reference sequence).

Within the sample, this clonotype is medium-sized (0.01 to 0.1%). DNA for the CDR3: TGCAGTGCTAGTAAAGGGAAGGCGGACCCTCTGTATTTT. Encoded protein: CSASKGKADPLYF. The V gene is TRBV20-1, the J gene TRBJ2-3; D is ambiguous. V lost 3 bases, J lost 14 bases, and 21 bases lay in between. The CDR3 totals 13 residues. CDR1 DFQATT and CDR2 SNEGSKA come from the germline V gene (reference sequence).

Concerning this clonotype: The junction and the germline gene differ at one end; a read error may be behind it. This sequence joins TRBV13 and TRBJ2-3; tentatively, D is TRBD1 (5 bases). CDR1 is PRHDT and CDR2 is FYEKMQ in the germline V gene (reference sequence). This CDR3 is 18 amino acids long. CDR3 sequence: CASSLRRRGVVGTDRQYF. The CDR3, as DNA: TGTGCCAGCAGCTTACGCAGAAGGGGCGTTGTGGGCACAGATAGGCAGTATTTT.